The next 32 T cell receptor beta chains were all read from a single sample in a study of cytomegalovirus exposure and HLA in healthy donors. 13 Jbeta primers and 60 Vbeta primers were used for the PCR. Clones were sequenced by immunoSEQ multiplex PCR, and TCRdb holds only the in-frame ones, with some missing. Here the sample spans about 110,000 clones, about 75% being singletons. Sample: PBMCs. The receptors originated from a male donor in good health and CMV-seropositive.

V and J are TRBV2 and TRBJ1-4; TRBD1 might be the D (6 bases). Trimming took off 2 bases at V and 3 bases at J, with 19 bases between the two ends. CDR1 and CDR2 from the germline V gene are SNHLY and FYNNEI. CDR3 size: 18 residues. CDR3 sequence: CASSESPGTILANEKLFF. The CDR3 DNA sequence: TGTGCCAGCAGTGAAAGTCCCGGGACAATCTTGGCTAATGAAAAACTGTTTTTT.

The chain uses TRBV11-1 and TRBJ2-7; 7 bases are shared with TRBD2. CDR1 is SGHAT and CDR2 is FQDESV in the germline V gene (reference sequence). This CDR3 spans 14 amino acids. V was clipped by 2 bases and J by 4 bases; unmatched bases: 5. DNA of the CDR3: TGTGCCAGCAGCTTAACAAAGGGACTATACGAGCAGTACTTC. It yields the protein CASSLTKGLYEQYF.

This rearrangement joins TRBV27 to TRBJ2-1, with 7 positions matching TRBD2. With V trimmed by 8 bases and J by 10 bases, 11 bases remained unmatched. This CDR3 region has 13 residues. Looked up from germline, CDR1 is MNHEY and CDR2 is SMNVEV (reference sequence). CDR3 loop: CASQLGSGTEQFF. The CDR3 DNA reads as TGTGCCAGCCAGTTGGGGAGCGGGACCGAGCAGTTCTTC.

V is TRBV7-2 and J is TRBJ2-3; 8 positions agree with TRBD2. This CDR3 has 17 amino acids. V shed 5 bases and J 4 bases; nucleotides not matched to a gene: 14. Germline-derived CDR1 and CDR2 are SGHTA and FQGNSA. The CDR3 loop is CASSQEGLEVFADTQYF. CDR3 DNA: TGTGCCAGCAGCCAAGAGGGACTAGAAGTGTTTGCAGATACGCAGTATTTT.

This clone was seen only a few times. The chain employs TRBV9 and TRBJ1-2; TRBD1 is a possible D gene (6 bases). V lost 1 base to trimming and J lost 2 bases, with 9 bases between them. CDR1 and CDR2 from the germline V gene are SGDLS and YYNGEE. CDR3 length: 14 residues. The CDR3 DNA follows: TGTGCCAGCAGCGTATCACAGGGCAACTATGGCTACACCTTC. Protein: CASSVSQGNYGYTF.

This chain joins TRBV7-2 and TRBJ2-7; 7 bases map to TRBD1. Germline V lookup: CDR1 SGHTA, CDR2 FQGNSA. The trim removed 7 bases at V and 4 bases at J, leaving 10 bases unmatched. CDR3 size: 14 residues. CDR3 in DNA: TGTGCCAGCAATCTGAGACAGGGTTGGTACGAGCAGTACTTC. It codes for CASNLRQGWYEQYF.

The rearrangement joins TRBV29-1 to TRBJ2-3; 9 nucleotides align to TRBD2. The V gene end was trimmed by 5 bases and the J gene end by 1 base; junction bases not matched to a gene: 4. The CDR3 runs to 14 residues. Germline-derived CDR1 and CDR2 are SQVTM and ANQGSEA. The DNA of the CDR3 is TGCAGCGTTCCTCGCGGGGGGGGCACAGATACGCAGTATTTT. It encodes CSVPRGGGTDTQYF.

The CDR3 DNA reads TGCGCCAGCAGCCCAGGGACAGGGAGCGCTTCAGATACGCAGTATTTT. Protein sequence: CASSPGTGSASDTQYF. This chain connects TRBV4-1 to TRBJ2-3; 9 nucleotides match TRBD1. The CDR3 totals 16 residues. J lost 4 bases, V lost 4 bases, and 9 bases had no gene match. Germline CDR1 and CDR2: MGHRA and YSYEKL.

J is TRBJ2-1 and V is TRBV6-1; the D gene is possibly TRBD1 (6 bases). CDR3 length equals 15 residues. Germline V gene data show CDR1 as MNHNS and CDR2 as SASEGT. Between the trimmed V and J ends, which lost 5 bases and 1 base, there was a span of 12 bases. The CDR3 coding sequence is TGTGCCAGCAGTCCGAACAGGGCTTCCTACAATGAGCAGTTCTTC. Translated, it gives CASSPNRASYNEQFF.

CDR3: CATIAGGELFF. Here the CDR3 DNA reads TGTGCCACCATAGCGGGGGGGGAGCTGTTTTTT. The chain employs TRBV19 and TRBJ2-2; 8 nucleotides line up with TRBD2. Germline assignment: CDR1 LNHDA and CDR2 SQIVND (reference sequence). V gave up 10 bases and J gave up 8 bases; unmatched junction bases: 3. CDR3 length: 11 residues.

CDR3 bases: TGTGCCAGCAGCCTTGTAGCGGACCTTTACGGGAATGAGCAGTTCTTC. The encoded protein is CASSLVADLYGNEQFF. This chain uses TRBV7-6 with TRBJ2-1; maybe TRBD2 (6 bases). Germline lookup yields CDR1 SGHVS and CDR2 FNYEAQ. The V end lost 5 bases, the J end lost 7 bases, and 21 bases lay between the germline ends. The CDR3 sequence is 16 residues long.

V gene TRBV28 combines with J gene TRBJ2-7, with 7 bases aligning to TRBD1. V lost 4 bases to trimming and J lost 4 bases; unmatched junction nucleotides: 13. Germline-derived CDR1 and CDR2 are MDHEN and SYDVKM. This CDR3 has 16 residues. As DNA, the CDR3 is TGTGCCAGCAGTTCGGACCGGACAGGCTGGGGGTACGAGCAGTACTTC. It codes for CASSSDRTGWGYEQYF.

The V call is TRBV11-3, the J call TRBJ2-1; 11 bases fit TRBD1. The ends lost 8 bases at V and 5 bases at J; junction bases unmatched: 2. Germline-derived CDR1 and CDR2 are SGHNT and YENEEA. The CDR3 runs 13 residues. The CDR3 region has the DNA TGTGCCAGCTGGACAGGGGGCAACAATGAGCAGTTCTTC. Its protein product is CASWTGGNNEQFF.

This chain joins TRBV28 and TRBJ2-7; 7 nucleotides match TRBD1. V was clipped by 5 bases and J by 1 base; unmatched bases: 5. The CDR3 totals 14 residues. The germline CDR1 and CDR2 sequences are MDHEN and SYDVKM. The CDR3 DNA reads as TGTGCCAGCAGTCCTCGGGACAGTTCCTACGAGCAGTACTTC. Translating gives CASSPRDSSYEQYF.

This chain links TRBV6-5 with TRBJ2-7, with 9 bases fitting TRBD2. V was pared by 6 bases and J by 5 bases, with 8 bases of the junction left unmatched. The germline V gene has CDR1 MNHEY and CDR2 SVGAGI. This CDR3 contains 14 residues. CDR3 bases: TGTGCCAGCAGCCTTAGCGGGAGATGGAACGAGCAGTACTTC. This gives the protein CASSLSGRWNEQYF.

The gene calls are TRBV30 and TRBJ2-3; 13 nucleotides agree with TRBD2. V trimming: 2 bases; J trimming: 4 bases; junction bases outside the gene matches: 9. CDR3 length: 17 amino acids. CDR1 GTSNPN and CDR2 SVGIG come from the germline V gene (reference sequence). CDR3 residues: CAWSQGRLAGGSDTQYF. CDR3 DNA sequence: TGTGCCTGGAGTCAGGGGCGACTAGCGGGAGGCTCAGATACGCAGTATTTT. The entire variable domain, with the rest obtained from reference TRBV30 and TRBJ2-3, is as follows: SQTIHQWPATLVQPVGSPLSLECTVEGTSNPNLYWYRQAAGRGLQLLFYSVGIGQISSEVPQNLSASRPQDRQFILSSKKLLLSDSGFYLCAWSQGRLAGGSDTQYFGPGTRLTVL.

The genes are TRBV5-1 and TRBJ2-1, with 10 nucleotides matching TRBD2. Germline lookup yields CDR1 SGHRS and CDR2 YFSETQ. V shed 4 bases, J shed 8 bases, and the junction held 3 bases outside the gene matches. The CDR3 contains 13 residues. This chain's CDR3 is CASSLGTSDEQFF. The CDR3 DNA is TGCGCCAGCAGCCTCGGGACTAGCGATGAGCAGTTCTTC.

This clone was observed at least ten times. V and J are TRBV28 and TRBJ2-7, with D unclear. The V gene lost 5 bases and the J gene lost 6 bases, with 20 bases spanning the gap. The CDR3 length is 15 residues. Germline CDR1 MDHEN, CDR2 SYDVKM. The CDR3 DNA is TGTGCCAGCAGTCTCCAAGGCGGCGTAATGGGCGAGCAGTACTTC. It translates to CASSLQGGVMGEQYF.

This clone has more than one count but fewer than ten. CDR3 amino acids: CASSSYSLSYTF. CDR3 nucleotide sequence: TGTGCCAGCAGCTCCTACAGCCTCTCCTACACCTTC. The V gene is TRBV5-6, the J gene TRBJ1-2; no definite D call. The CDR3 is 12 amino acids. Per germline, CDR1 SGHDT and CDR2 YYEEEE. Deletions cut 3 bases from V and 10 bases from J, with 13 bases between.

The rearrangement joins TRBV28 to TRBJ1-3; 7 nucleotides align to TRBD1. Germline CDR1 and CDR2: MDHEN and SYDVKM. Trimming took 4 bases from V and 0 from J; bases not matched to a gene: 3. The CDR3 length is 15 residues. This chain's CDR3 is CASSSDRVSGNTIYF. DNA for the CDR3: TGTGCCAGCAGTTCCGACAGGGTCTCTGGAAACACCATATATTTT.

This chain uses TRBV5-6 with TRBJ2-3, with 14 bases that match TRBD2. The CDR3 extends over 18 amino acids. Germline V gene data show CDR1 as SGHDT and CDR2 as YYEEEE. V lost 4 bases, J lost 5 bases, and 12 bases stayed unmatched. The CDR3 loop reads CASSGSGTSGSWVDTQYF. CDR3 in DNA: TGTGCCAGCAGCGGGTCCGGGACTAGCGGGAGTTGGGTAGATACGCAGTATTTT.

The chain is built from TRBV18 and TRBJ2-7; 9 bases fit TRBD2. CDR3 size: 15 residues. The germline CDR1 and CDR2 sequences are KGHSH and LQKENI. J was trimmed by 6 bases and V by 3 bases; bases with no gene match: 9. The CDR3 loop reads CASSPPLAGRLEQYF. The CDR3 DNA follows: TGTGCCAGCTCACCTCCCCTAGCGGGACGGCTCGAGCAGTACTTC.

The sample holds a few counts of this clone. The chain employs TRBV14 and TRBJ2-1; 10 bases are shared with TRBD2. Germline CDR1 SGHDN, CDR2 FVKESK. The J segment lost 8 bases and the V segment lost 1 base, leaving 8 bases of the junction unmatched. The length of the CDR3 is 16 residues. The chain's CDR3 is CASSQAPLAGSHEQFF. CDR3 coding DNA: TGTGCCAGCAGCCAAGCACCACTAGCGGGATCCCATGAGCAGTTCTTC.

The J gene is TRBJ2-6, the V gene TRBV6-5; the D gene is possibly TRBD1 (5 bases). V was trimmed by 11 bases and J by 0 bases, leaving 8 bases between them. Germline V gives CDR1 MNHEY, CDR2 SVGAGI. This CDR3 has 13 residues. As DNA, the CDR3 is TGTGCCGGTGGGGCCTCTGGGGCCAACGTCCTGACTTTC. Its protein is CAGGASGANVLTF.

V is TRBV2 and J is TRBJ2-2, with 9 bases fitting TRBD1. Germline V gene data show CDR1 as SNHLY and CDR2 as FYNNEI. The CDR3 spans 15 residues. Trimming removed 6 bases from V and 4 bases from J; junction bases left unmatched: 6. The DNA of the CDR3 is TGTGCCAGCAGGGGACAGGGTCGGGCCACCGGGGAGCTGTTTTTT. Protein sequence: CASRGQGRATGELFF. Together with reference TRBV2 and TRBJ2-2, the CDR3 gives the full variable domain: EPEVTQTPSHQVTQMGQEVILRCVPISNHLYFYWYRQILGQKVEFLVSFYNNEISEKSEIFDDQFSVERPDGSNFTLKIRSTKLEDSAMYFCASRGQGRATGELFFGEGSRLTVL.

The chain combines TRBV28 with TRBJ1-5; no reliable D call. The germline V and J ends were trimmed by 1 base and 7 bases, with 14 bases remaining between them. There are 15 residues in the CDR3. Per the germline V gene, CDR1 is MDHEN and CDR2 is SYDVKM. CDR3 bases: TGTGCCAGCAGTTTATCTGCCGGTGTACGACAGCCCCAGCATTTT. This gives the protein CASSLSAGVRQPQHF.

This chain connects TRBV6-1 to TRBJ2-7; no definite D call. The V gene's germline CDR1 is MNHNS and CDR2 SASEGT. The CDR3 has 14 residues. Trimming pared 1 base from V and 3 bases from J, leaving 10 bases between. This chain's CDR3 is CASSEVASSYEQYF. For the CDR3, the DNA is TGTGCCAGCAGTGAAGTAGCAAGTAGCTACGAGCAGTACTTC.

The chain couples TRBV5-1 to TRBJ2-7, with TRBD2 identical over 8 bases. The germline CDR1 and CDR2 sequences are SGHRS and YFSETQ. V dropped 0 bases and J dropped 3; count of bases not matched to a gene: 5. The CDR3 has 15 residues. The CDR3 loop reads CASSLVGTRSYEQYF. The CDR3 DNA sequence: TGCGCCAGCAGCTTGGTCGGGACTAGAAGCTACGAGCAGTACTTC. The whole variable domain, filled in from reference TRBV5-1 and TRBJ2-7, reads KAGVTQTPRYLIKTRGQQVTLSCSPISGHRSVSWYQQTPGQGLQFLFEYFSETQRNKGNFPGRFSGRQFSNSRSEMNVSTLELGDSALYLCASSLVGTRSYEQYFGPGTRLTVT.

The gene calls are TRBV4-2 and TRBJ2-7; 9 nucleotides align to TRBD2. The CDR3 consists of 16 residues. Trimming at V came to 0 bases and at J to 4 bases, leaving 7 bases not matched to a gene. CDR1 and CDR2 from the germline V gene are LGHNA and YNFKEQ. CDR3 nucleotides: TGTGCCAGCAGCCAAGACATAGCGGGGGACTCGTACGAGCAGTACTTC. It specifies CASSQDIAGDSYEQYF.

This clone has a handful of counts. The rearrangement links TRBV29-1 to TRBJ1-1; D is uncertain. Germline CDR1 SQVTM, CDR2 ANQGSEA. The V and J ends lost 1 base and 0 bases respectively, with 9 bases between them. The CDR3 totals 14 residues. The CDR3 region is CSVEGAEMNTEAFF. CDR3 DNA sequence: TGCAGCGTTGAAGGGGCAGAAATGAACACTGAAGCTTTCTTT.

The J gene is TRBJ2-5, the V gene TRBV9; a possible D gene is TRBD1 (5 bases). CDR1 SGDLS and CDR2 YYNGEE come from the germline V gene. The CDR3 extends over 13 amino acids. The V end lost 4 bases, the J end lost 4 bases, and 11 bases lay between the germline ends. CDR3 in amino acids: CASSQDSPETQYF. In DNA, the CDR3 is TGTGCCAGCAGCCAAGACAGCCCAGAGACCCAGTACTTC.

V and J are TRBV6-6 and TRBJ1-5; possibly TRBD1 for D (5 bases). CDR3 length: 13 residues. Germline V gene lookup returns CDR1 MNHNY and CDR2 SVGAGI (reference sequence). Between the trimmed V and J ends, which lost 3 bases and 6 bases, there was a span of 9 bases. CDR3 sequence (DNA): TGTGCCAGCAGTTATGAAGGGGTTCAGCCCCAGCATTTT. Translated, it gives CASSYEGVQPQHF.